These 10 T cell receptor beta chains originate from one sample sequenced in a study of cytotoxic CD8 clonotypes in ibrutinib-treated CLL. The assay was immunoSEQ multiplex PCR, and TCRdb's table has in-frame clones only and misses some. The sample yields some 300,000 clones, around four fifths seen once. The sequenced sample was PBMCs, obtained before ibrutinib treatment. These receptors came from a human donor with chronic lymphocytic leukemia.

The V and J genes are TRBV11-3 and TRBJ1-1, with 8 nucleotides matching TRBD1. The V and J ends lost 5 bases and 5 bases, in that order; junction bases with no gene match: 13. This CDR3 has 16 amino acids. The germline gives CDR1 SGHNT, CDR2 YENEEA. The CDR3 loop reads CASSIHDRGARTEAFF. CDR3 sequence (DNA): TGTGCCAGCAGCATCCATGACAGGGGAGCTAGGACTGAAGCTTTCTTT.

The chain has TRBV4-2 and TRBJ1-1; no clear D gene. The length of the CDR3 is 13 residues. V shed 0 bases and J shed 5 bases, with 7 bases lying between them. CDR1 LGHNA and CDR2 YNFKEQ come from the germline V gene. The CDR3 loop is CASSQEGWTEAFF. The CDR3 coding sequence is TGTGCCAGCAGCCAAGAGGGGTGGACTGAAGCTTTCTTT.

The chain links TRBV29-1 to TRBJ2-7; no firm D call. The length of the CDR3 is 12 residues. Germline V gene lookup returns CDR1 SQVTM and CDR2 ANQGSEA. The ends were cut back, 1 base at V and 4 bases at J, with 8 bases in the middle. DNA of the CDR3: TGCAGCGTTGAAGGGCTGGAATACGAGCAGTACTTC. Its protein product is CSVEGLEYEQYF.

The V call is TRBV25-1, the J call TRBJ2-3, with 9 bases matching TRBD2. The germline V gene encodes CDR1 MGHDK and CDR2 SYGVNS. The V and J ends lost 7 bases and 0 bases, in that order; junction bases with no gene match: 8. The CDR3 runs to 16 residues. CDR3 in amino acids: CASTRWTSDSTDTQYF. The CDR3 DNA reads as TGTGCCAGCACGCGATGGACTAGCGATAGCACAGATACGCAGTATTTT.

This chain links TRBV5-4 with TRBJ2-7, with 9 bases identical to TRBD2. Germline values: CDR1 SGHNT, CDR2 YYREEE (reference sequence). The length of the CDR3 is 15 residues. Trimming at V came to 1 base and at J to 1 base, leaving 3 bases not matched to a gene. DNA for the CDR3: TGTGCCAGCAGCTTGAGACTAGCGGAATCCTACGAGCAGTACTTC. Its protein product is CASSLRLAESYEQYF.

The genes are TRBV10-3 and TRBJ1-1; TRBD1 matches at 7 bases. J was trimmed by 5 bases and V by 0 bases; bases with no gene match: 6. Germline-derived CDR1 and CDR2 are ENHRY and SYGVKD. This CDR3 has 15 amino acids. The CDR3 is CAISESEGAGTEAFF. The CDR3 nucleotides read TGTGCCATCAGTGAGTCTGAGGGGGCAGGGACTGAAGCTTTCTTT.

This clone appeared a few times. The chain links TRBV11-2 to TRBJ2-1; 10 positions match TRBD2. Germline V lookup: CDR1 SGHAT, CDR2 FQNNGV. V shed 3 bases, J shed 6 bases, and the junction held 5 bases outside the gene matches. The CDR3 extends over 15 amino acids. The CDR3 protein is CASSFVAGGPNEQFF. The CDR3 DNA reads TGTGCCAGCAGCTTTGTAGCGGGAGGCCCCAATGAGCAGTTCTTC. Full variable domain (outside the CDR3, taken from reference TRBV11-2 and TRBJ2-1): EAGVAQSPRYKIIEKRQSVAFWCNPISGHATLYWYQQILGQGPKLLIQFQNNGVVDDSQLPKDRFSAERLKGVDSTLKIQPAKLEDSAVYLCASSFVAGGPNEQFFGPGTRLTVL.

This chain uses TRBV5-4 with TRBJ2-7; 10 positions match TRBD2. This CDR3 is built from 15 residues. The germline gives CDR1 SGHNT, CDR2 YYREEE (reference sequence). V lost 1 base to trimming and J lost 7 bases; unmatched junction nucleotides: 8. Written as DNA, the CDR3 is TGTGCCAGCAGCTTGAGGGCTAGCGGGAGTATGGAGCAGTACTTC. It encodes CASSLRASGSMEQYF.

This rearrangement joins TRBV9 to TRBJ2-2, with a possible D match to TRBD2 (6 bases). V was shortened by 0 bases and J by 2 bases, with 8 bases between the two germline ends. This CDR3 has 15 residues. Germline CDR1 reads SGDLS; CDR2 reads YYNGEE. The CDR3 DNA is TGTGCCAGCAGCGTAGTCGGGACTAACACCGGGGAGCTGTTTTTT. It yields the protein CASSVVGTNTGELFF.

This clone was recorded only once. The chain has TRBV15 and TRBJ2-7; possibly TRBD1 or TRBD2 for D (5 bases each). V was cut by 1 base and J by 4 bases, with 29 bases left in between. The CDR3 spans 20 residues. Germline values: CDR1 LNHNV, CDR2 YYDKDF (reference sequence). CDR3 in amino acids: CATSRVSALGTWAEIYEQYF. The CDR3 DNA is TGTGCCACCAGCAGAGTTAGTGCTCTCGGGACCTGGGCTGAAATTTACGAGCAGTACTTC.